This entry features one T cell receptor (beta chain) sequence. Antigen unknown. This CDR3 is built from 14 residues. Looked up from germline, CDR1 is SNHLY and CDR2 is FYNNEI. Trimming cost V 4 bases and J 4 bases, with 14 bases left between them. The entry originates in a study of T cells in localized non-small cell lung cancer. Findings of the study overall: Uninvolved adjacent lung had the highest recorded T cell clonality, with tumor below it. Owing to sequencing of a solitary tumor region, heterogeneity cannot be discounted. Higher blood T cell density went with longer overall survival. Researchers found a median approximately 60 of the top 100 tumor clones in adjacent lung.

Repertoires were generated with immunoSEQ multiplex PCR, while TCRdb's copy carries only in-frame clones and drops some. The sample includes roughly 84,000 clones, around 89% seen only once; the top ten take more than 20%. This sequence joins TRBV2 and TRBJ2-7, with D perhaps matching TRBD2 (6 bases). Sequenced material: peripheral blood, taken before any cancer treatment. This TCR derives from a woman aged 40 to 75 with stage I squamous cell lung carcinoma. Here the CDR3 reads CASSGTGEWYEQYF. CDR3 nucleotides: TGTGCCAGCAGTGGAACGGGGGAATGGTACGAGCAGTACTTC.